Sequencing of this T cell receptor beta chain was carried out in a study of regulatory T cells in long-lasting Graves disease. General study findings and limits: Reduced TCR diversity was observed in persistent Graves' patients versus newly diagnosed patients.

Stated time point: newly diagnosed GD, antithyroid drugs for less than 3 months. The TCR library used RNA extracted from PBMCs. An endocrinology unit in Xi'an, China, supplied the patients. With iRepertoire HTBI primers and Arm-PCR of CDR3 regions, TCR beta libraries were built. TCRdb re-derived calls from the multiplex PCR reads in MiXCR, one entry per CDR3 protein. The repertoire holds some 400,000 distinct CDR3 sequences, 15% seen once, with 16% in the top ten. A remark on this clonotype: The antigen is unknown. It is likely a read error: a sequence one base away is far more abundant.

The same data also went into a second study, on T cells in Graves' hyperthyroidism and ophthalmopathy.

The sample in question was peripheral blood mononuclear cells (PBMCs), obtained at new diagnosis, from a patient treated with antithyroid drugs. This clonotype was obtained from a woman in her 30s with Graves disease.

The CDR3 bases are TGTGCCAGCAGCAAACCGGGACGGCCAGAGACCCAGTACTTC. Its translation: CASSKPGRPETQYF. The V gene is TRBV11-2, the J gene TRBJ2-5; D might be TRBD1 or TRBD2, each matching 5 bases. Looked up from germline, CDR1 is SGHAT and CDR2 is FQNNGV. Trimming removed 5 bases at V and 4 bases at J, with 14 bases between. The CDR3 is 14 amino acids.